The 21 T cell receptor beta chains reported below all come from one sample, sequenced in a study of shared clonotypes between healthy human individuals (TCRdb year 2020). Library creation used the immunoSEQ multiplex PCR assay. Drawn from immuneACCESS, this table holds only the in-frame rearrangements with V and J called that TCRdb kept. Clones are partly lost; checked studies trace under half to an unresolved V gene and leave the rest unexplained. The sample data list about 2.4 million clones, and approximately 93% of these were observed just once. The ten biggest clones cover approximately 0.35% of the sample. What was sequenced was naive CD4+ T cells from PBMCs. Read against the paper, the sample's cell subset or site label means: CD45RA+ positively selected. These receptors were taken from a man younger than 35 in good health. Some clones in this sample may be carry-over from other donors' samples.

The V gene is TRBV7-3, the J gene TRBJ2-3; D uncertain. CDR1 is SGHTA, CDR2 FQGTGA, per germline. The CDR3 length is 14 residues. Trimming took off 5 bases at V and 7 bases at J, with 16 bases between the two ends. The CDR3 is CASSPNTYYNTQYF. The CDR3 DNA follows: TGTGCCAGCAGCCCCAATACCTACTATAATACGCAGTATTTT.

This chain links TRBV19 with TRBJ2-2, with TRBD2 identical over 7 bases. With 7 bases clipped from V and 0 bases from J, the junction kept 2 bases outside the gene matches. CDR3 size: 14 residues. Germline assignment: CDR1 LNHDA and CDR2 SQIVND (reference sequence). The chain's CDR3 is CASMGLPNTGELFF. The CDR3 coding sequence is TGTGCCAGTATGGGACTACCGAACACCGGGGAGCTGTTTTTT.

Notes on this clone: The sample has other DNA sequences that encode this CDR3 too. The chain uses TRBV5-1 and TRBJ1-2; D perhaps matches TRBD1 (5 bases). Trimming shortened V by 4 bases and J by 5 bases, and 12 bases separated the two germline ends. Germline V gene sequence: CDR1 SGHRS, CDR2 YFSETQ. The CDR3 sequence is 13 residues long. DNA for the CDR3: TGCGCCAGCAGCCCGGGGACCGCTTATGGCTACACCTTC. The encoded protein is CASSPGTAYGYTF. Using reference TRBV5-1 and TRBJ1-2 for the parts outside the CDR3, the full variable domain is KAGVTQTPRYLIKTRGQQVTLSCSPISGHRSVSWYQQTPGQGLQFLFEYFSETQRNKGNFPGRFSGRQFSNSRSEMNVSTLELGDSALYLCASSPGTAYGYTFGSGTRLTVV.

V usage is TRBV10-1 and J usage is TRBJ2-7, with D possibly being TRBD1 (6 bases). V was shortened by 4 bases and J by 2 bases, with 12 bases between the two germline ends. CDR1 is WNHNN and CDR2 is SYGVQD in the germline V gene (reference sequence). The CDR3 sequence is 14 residues long. The CDR3 is CASSGIGGTYEQYF. CDR3 nucleotides: TGCGCCAGCAGTGGTATAGGGGGTACCTACGAGCAGTACTTC.

The gene calls are TRBV5-1 and TRBJ2-3, with 7 bases lining up with TRBD1. The germline CDR1 and CDR2 sequences are SGHRS and YFSETQ. The CDR3 covers 15 residues. V dropped 3 bases and J dropped 0; count of bases not matched to a gene: 4. CDR3 bases: TGCGCCAGCAGCTGGGGGACAGTTAGCACAGATACGCAGTATTTT. Its protein product is CASSWGTVSTDTQYF.

The chain employs TRBV6-5 and TRBJ1-1; D is unclear. Germline-derived CDR1 and CDR2 are MNHEY and SVGAGI. V lost 2 bases to trimming and J lost 3 bases, with 10 bases between them. This CDR3 is built from 14 residues. The CDR3 protein is CASSYGGVHTEAFF. CDR3 DNA: TGTGCCAGCAGTTACGGCGGGGTGCACACTGAAGCTTTCTTT.

This clone showed up just once. The sample contains more than one DNA sequence encoding this CDR3. The chain is built from TRBV10-3 and TRBJ2-5; perhaps D is TRBD1 or TRBD2 (6 bases each). V was pared by 5 bases and J by 2 bases, with 12 bases between. CDR1 ENHRY and CDR2 SYGVKD come from the germline V gene. The CDR3 runs to 14 residues. CDR3 sequence (DNA): TGTGCCATCAGTTTGCGGGACACACAAGAGACCCAGTACTTC. The encoded protein is CAISLRDTQETQYF.

The rearrangement links TRBV15 to TRBJ1-4, with 8 bases aligning to TRBD1. Germline V CDR1 and CDR2: LNHNV, YYDKDF (reference sequence). V lost 8 bases to trimming and J lost 3 bases; unmatched junction nucleotides: 5. This CDR3 spans 14 amino acids. In nucleotides, the CDR3 is TGTGCCACCGCGGACAGGGCGGCTAATGAAAAACTGTTTTTT. Translated: CATADRAANEKLFF.

V is TRBV2 and J is TRBJ1-2; D unresolved. Trimming shortened V by 5 bases and J by 8 bases, and 12 bases separated the two germline ends. The CDR3 length is 12 residues. In germline, CDR1 is SNHLY, CDR2 FYNNEI. CDR3 residues: CASSYSSGGYTF. In DNA, the CDR3 is TGTGCCAGCAGTTATTCCAGTGGCGGCTACACCTTC.

CDR3 in amino acids: CASSLNVFVTIYEQYF. In DNA, the CDR3 is TGTGCCAGCAGTTTAAACGTCTTCGTCACCATATACGAGCAGTACTTC. This chain links TRBV28 with TRBJ2-7; D remains unclear. The V end lost 2 bases, the J end lost 4 bases, and 18 bases lay between the germline ends. In germline, CDR1 is MDHEN, CDR2 SYDVKM. The CDR3 has 16 amino acids.

V and J are TRBV5-4 and TRBJ2-3; unclear D gene. There are 13 residues in the CDR3. The germline CDR1 and CDR2 sequences are SGHNT and YYREEE (reference sequence). V dropped 5 bases and J dropped 2 bases, with 9 bases sitting between them. The CDR3 DNA is TGTGCCAGCAGGAACCAGGTCACAGATACGCAGTATTTT. This encodes CASRNQVTDTQYF.

This clone was recorded only once. The V call is TRBV15, the J call TRBJ1-4; D ambiguous. V shed 0 bases and J shed 0 bases, with 8 bases lying between them. The CDR3 runs 16 residues. Looked up from germline, CDR1 is LNHNV and CDR2 is YYDKDF (reference sequence). CDR3 nucleotides: TGTGCCACCAGCAGAGATAGGCGGGCAACTAATGAAAAACTGTTTTTT. Protein product: CATSRDRRATNEKLFF.

This chain joins TRBV18 and TRBJ1-2; D possibly corresponds to TRBD1 (5 bases). V shed 3 bases and J shed 4 bases, with 18 bases lying between them. Germline values: CDR1 KGHSH, CDR2 LQKENI. The CDR3 length is 16 residues. The CDR3 DNA sequence: TGTGCCAGCTCACCTCCAACGGGACCGGGACTCTATGGCTACACCTTC. It translates to CASSPPTGPGLYGYTF.

This chain joins TRBV10-1 and TRBJ2-7; D is unclear. The CDR3 runs to 14 residues. Looked up from germline, CDR1 is WNHNN and CDR2 is SYGVQD (reference sequence). The V end was cut by 2 bases, the J end by 2 bases, with 10 bases between. The CDR3 region is CASSEGDKPYEQYF. The CDR3 DNA reads as TGCGCCAGCAGTGAGGGTGACAAACCCTACGAGCAGTACTTC.

This clone was picked up one time. V and J are TRBV10-3 and TRBJ1-1; D gene ambiguous. The CDR3 runs 13 residues. The V gene lost 4 bases and the J gene lost 1 base, with 7 bases spanning the gap. From germline, CDR1 is ENHRY and CDR2 SYGVKD. The CDR3 loop reads CAISVGGNTEAFF. DNA for the CDR3: TGTGCCATCAGTGTCGGAGGGAACACTGAAGCTTTCTTT.

Remarks on this clone: The sample contains more than one DNA sequence encoding this CDR3. The V gene is TRBV20-1, the J gene TRBJ2-5; 7 nucleotides match TRBD1. Matching the DNA end better, TRBJ2-7 makes the J call doubtful. The CDR3 loop spans 11 amino acids. The germline gives CDR1 DFQATT, CDR2 SNEGSKA (reference sequence). The chain's CDR3 is CSARQGYEQYF. The CDR3 region has the DNA TGCAGTGCTCGACAGGGCTACGAGCAGTACTTC.

CDR3 DNA sequence: TGTGCCAGCAGCCAGAGAATCGAGACTAATGAAAAACTGTTTTTT. It yields the protein CASSQRIETNEKLFF. The chain joins TRBV11-3 to TRBJ1-4; D uncertain. The CDR3 covers 15 residues. V dropped 5 bases and J dropped 2 bases, with 12 bases sitting between them. Germline V gene sequence: CDR1 SGHNT, CDR2 YENEEA.

The rearrangement links TRBV7-3 to TRBJ2-3, with 7 bases aligning to TRBD2. This CDR3 has 14 residues. Germline trimming cut 3 bases from V and 5 bases from J; bases unmatched to any gene: 5. The germline gives CDR1 SGHTA, CDR2 FQGTGA. The CDR3 nucleotides are TGTGCCAGCAGCTTCGGCGGGAGTATAGATACGCAGTATTTT. Amino acid sequence: CASSFGGSIDTQYF.

This chain uses TRBV11-2 with TRBJ2-3, with a tentative D call TRBD2 (5 bases). Germline CDR1 SGHAT, CDR2 FQNNGV. This CDR3 is built from 15 residues. V lost 5 bases, J lost 0 bases, and 12 bases lay in between. CDR3 amino acids: CASSPRAVSTDTQYF. The CDR3 DNA reads TGTGCCAGCAGCCCCAGAGCGGTTAGCACAGATACGCAGTATTTT.

The chain carries TRBV2 and TRBJ1-4; D gene uncertain. The V gene lost 2 bases and the J gene lost 5 bases, with 12 bases spanning the gap. This CDR3 region has 15 residues. Germline lookup yields CDR1 SNHLY and CDR2 FYNNEI. The DNA of the CDR3 is TGTGCCAGCAGTGAATCCCGACCCTTCAATGAAAAACTGTTTTTT. Amino acid sequence: CASSESRPFNEKLFF.

The chain carries TRBV25-1 and TRBJ2-7; TRBD2 matches at 10 bases. Trimming took 3 bases from V and 6 from J; bases not matched to a gene: 8. The V gene's germline CDR1 is MGHDK and CDR2 SYGVNS. This CDR3 is 15 amino acids long. The CDR3 DNA is TGTGCCAGCAGTGACAACTTTAGCGGGAGGTTCGAGCAGTACTTC. As protein: CASSDNFSGRFEQYF.